A single sample gave rise to the 19 T cell receptor beta chains below, sequenced in a study of blood T cell repertoires in COVID-19. Sequenced by immunoSEQ multiplex PCR; TCRdb stores in-frame clones only, minus some. The sample carries approximately 200,000 clones, approximately 84% recorded once. The sequenced sample was PBMCs or T cells enriched from blood (not recorded which). These TCRs come from a woman aged 25 to 39 who had recovered from COVID-19.

The chain joins TRBV7-2 to TRBJ2-5, with 9 bases identical to TRBD2. J was trimmed by 4 bases and V by 4 bases; bases with no gene match: 7. CDR3 size: 15 residues. From germline, CDR1 is SGHTA and CDR2 FQGNSA. In DNA, the CDR3 is TGTGCCAGCAGCTATTCCGGGACTAGCCGAGAGACCCAGTACTTC. This encodes CASSYSGTSRETQYF.

The rearrangement links TRBV5-5 to TRBJ1-2, with D possibly being TRBD1 (5 bases). The CDR3 extends over 12 amino acids. Trimming shortened V by 0 bases and J by 7 bases, and 7 bases separated the two germline ends. The germline gives CDR1 SGHKS, CDR2 YYEKEE (reference sequence). The CDR3 sequence: CASSLAGGGYTF. The DNA of the CDR3 is TGTGCCAGCAGCTTGGCCGGGGGTGGCTACACCTTC. Full variable domain (missing parts from reference TRBV5-5 and TRBJ1-2): DAGVTQSPTHLIKTRGQQVTLRCSPISGHKSVSWYQQVLGQGPQFIFQYYEKEERGRGNFPDRFSARQFPNYSSELNVNALLLGDSALYLCASSLAGGGYTFGSGTRLTVV.

This clone was seen a few times. The chain is built from TRBV28 and TRBJ1-5, with 9 positions matching TRBD1. CDR3 length: 17 residues. V trimming: 5 bases; J trimming: 5 bases; junction bases outside the gene matches: 13. Germline CDR1 and CDR2: MDHEN and SYDVKM. The CDR3 is CASSRIFTGGFDQPQHF. Here the CDR3 DNA reads TGTGCCAGCAGTCGAATATTTACAGGGGGCTTCGATCAGCCCCAGCATTTT. Full variable domain (remainder filled in from reference TRBV28 and TRBJ1-5): DVKVTQSSRYLVKRTGEKVFLECVQDMDHENMFWYRQDPGLGLRLIYFSYDVKMKEKGDIPEGYSVSREKKERFSLILESASTNQTSMYLCASSRIFTGGFDQPQHFGDGTRLSIL.

The V and J genes are TRBV6-5 and TRBJ2-7, with D perhaps matching TRBD2 (5 bases). CDR3 size: 14 residues. V was trimmed by 5 bases and J by 4 bases, leaving 15 bases between them. Per the germline V gene, CDR1 is MNHEY and CDR2 is SVGAGI. DNA of the CDR3: TGTGCCAGCAGTCCCCACCGGGAAAAATACGAGCAGTACTTC. Protein product: CASSPHREKYEQYF.

The chain has TRBV11-3 and TRBJ2-3; 10 bases agree with TRBD1. This CDR3 contains 15 residues. Germline V gene lookup returns CDR1 SGHNT and CDR2 YENEEA. With V trimmed by 4 bases and J by 4 bases, 5 bases remained unmatched. Written as DNA, the CDR3 is TGTGCCAGCAGCTCGCGACAGGGGGCTGCAGATACGCAGTATTTT. Translating gives CASSSRQGAADTQYF.

The V call is TRBV29-1, the J call TRBJ2-1; unclear D gene. CDR1 SQVTM and CDR2 ANQGSEA come from the germline V gene. There are 11 residues in the CDR3. V shed 7 bases and J shed 4 bases, with 8 bases lying between them. CDR3 in DNA: TGCAGCGCTACTTCGTACAATGAGCAGTTCTTC. This encodes CSATSYNEQFF.

This chain joins TRBV7-8 and TRBJ1-1; D call uncertain. This CDR3 comprises 13 residues. CDR1 is SGHVS and CDR2 is FQNEAQ in the germline V gene. V gave up 1 base and J gave up 1 base, with 4 bases separating them. CDR3: CASSLDRNTEAFF. The CDR3 DNA reads as TGTGCCAGCAGCTTAGACAGGAACACTGAAGCTTTCTTT.

V gene TRBV6-5 combines with J gene TRBJ1-1; D not resolved. This CDR3 is 13 amino acids long. Germline assignment: CDR1 MNHEY and CDR2 SVGAGI. V was pared by 7 bases and J by 0 bases, with 9 bases between. The DNA of the CDR3 is TGTGCCAGCACCTTAGAGATGAACACTGAAGCTTTCTTT. This sequence encodes CASTLEMNTEAFF.

J is TRBJ1-5 and V is TRBV19; 8 nucleotides line up with TRBD1. CDR3 length: 16 amino acids. Trimming at V came to 4 bases and at J to 1 base, leaving 6 bases not matched to a gene. Germline V gene sequence: CDR1 LNHDA, CDR2 SQIVND (reference sequence). The CDR3 reads CASSRMTGVSNQPQHF. CDR3 in DNA: TGTGCCAGTAGTAGAATGACAGGGGTGAGCAATCAGCCCCAGCATTTT.

This clone was counted between two and nine times. J is TRBJ1-2 and V is TRBV5-5, with D perhaps matching TRBD1 (5 bases). Germline CDR1 is SGHKS and CDR2 is YYEKEE (reference sequence). The V end was cut by 4 bases, the J end by 4 bases, with 14 bases between. The CDR3 contains 14 residues. The CDR3 loop is CASSRQGGGYGYTF. For the CDR3, the DNA is TGTGCCAGCAGCCGTCAGGGCGGCGGCTATGGCTACACCTTC.

This clone appeared a single time. J is TRBJ1-6 and V is TRBV5-1; 8 bases fit TRBD1. The CDR3 sequence is 14 residues long. The germline V gene encodes CDR1 SGHRS and CDR2 YFSETQ. V shed 1 base and J 7 bases; nucleotides not matched to a gene: 1. This chain's CDR3 is CASSLSGGNSPLHF. CDR3 sequence (DNA): TGCGCCAGCAGCTTGTCAGGGGGCAATTCACCCCTCCACTTT.

The chain uses TRBV11-2 and TRBJ2-1; 9 nucleotides agree with TRBD2. Germline V gene data show CDR1 as SGHAT and CDR2 as FQNNGV. V dropped 1 base and J dropped 3; count of bases not matched to a gene: 7. The length of the CDR3 is 17 residues. The CDR3 sequence is CASSLVPRAGGYNEQFF. Written as DNA, the CDR3 is TGTGCCAGCAGCTTAGTCCCCAGAGCGGGAGGCTACAATGAGCAGTTCTTC.

V gene TRBV7-2 combines with J gene TRBJ1-2, with 7 bases lining up with TRBD1. The CDR3 has 15 amino acids. V gave up 6 bases and J gave up 4 bases; unmatched junction bases: 11. Per the germline V gene, CDR1 is SGHTA and CDR2 is FQGNSA. The CDR3 DNA reads as TGTGCCAGCAGGCAAACAGGGGAACTCTCCTATGGCTACACCTTC. Amino acids: CASRQTGELSYGYTF.

This clone was counted only a few times. The gene calls are TRBV28 and TRBJ1-1; D is uncertain. CDR1 is MDHEN, CDR2 SYDVKM, per germline. The V and J ends lost 7 bases and 4 bases respectively, with 10 bases between them. This CDR3 has 12 residues. CDR3 sequence: CASKKRSTEAFF. CDR3 nucleotides: TGTGCCAGCAAAAAGAGGAGCACTGAAGCTTTCTTT.

The V and J genes are TRBV15 and TRBJ2-2, with a tentative D call TRBD1 (6 bases). The CDR3 covers 16 residues. CDR1 LNHNV and CDR2 YYDKDF come from the germline V gene (reference sequence). Trimming stripped 3 bases from V and 0 bases from J, with 11 bases between. For the CDR3, the DNA is TGTGCCACCAGCAGGGGGGACACCTCGAACACCGGGGAGCTGTTTTTT. Its translation is CATSRGDTSNTGELFF.

The gene calls are TRBV13 and TRBJ2-2; D perhaps matches TRBD2 (6 bases). Germline values: CDR1 PRHDT, CDR2 FYEKMQ (reference sequence). CDR3 length: 12 residues. V dropped 8 bases and J dropped 6 bases, with 10 bases sitting between them. This chain's CDR3 is CASASGAGELFF. As DNA, the CDR3 is TGTGCCAGCGCGTCGGGAGCCGGGGAGCTGTTTTTT. The whole variable domain, remainder taken from reference TRBV13 and TRBJ2-2, is AAGVIQSPRHLIKEKRETATLKCYPIPRHDTVYWYQQGPGQDPQFLISFYEKMQSDKGSIPDRFSAQQFSDYHSELNMSSLELGDSALYFCASASGAGELFFGEGSRLTVL.

The V gene is TRBV6-1, the J gene TRBJ1-1; D is perhaps TRBD1 (5 bases). The V gene lost 2 bases and the J gene lost 10 bases, with 8 bases spanning the gap. Looked up from germline, CDR1 is MNHNS and CDR2 is SASEGT. The length of the CDR3 is 11 residues. The CDR3 is CASSEMGGAFF. The CDR3 DNA reads TGTGCCAGCAGTGAAATGGGGGGAGCTTTCTTT.

The CDR3 bases are TGTGCCAGCAGTGCGACAGGGGCCTCTGGAAACACCATATATTTT. Protein sequence: CASSATGASGNTIYF. The V gene is TRBV25-1, the J gene TRBJ1-3; TRBD1 agrees at 8 bases. The V gene's germline CDR1 is MGHDK and CDR2 SYGVNS. This CDR3 comprises 15 residues. Germline trimming cut 4 bases from V and 0 bases from J; bases unmatched to any gene: 2.

The rearrangement joins TRBV18 to TRBJ1-4; D may be TRBD1 (6 bases). This CDR3 contains 15 residues. Trimming stripped 8 bases from V and 3 bases from J, with 16 bases between. Germline V gene sequence: CDR1 KGHSH, CDR2 LQKENI. CDR3 sequence: CASTQNRAPNEKLFF. CDR3 sequence (DNA): TGTGCCAGCACCCAAAACAGGGCCCCTAATGAAAAACTGTTTTTT.